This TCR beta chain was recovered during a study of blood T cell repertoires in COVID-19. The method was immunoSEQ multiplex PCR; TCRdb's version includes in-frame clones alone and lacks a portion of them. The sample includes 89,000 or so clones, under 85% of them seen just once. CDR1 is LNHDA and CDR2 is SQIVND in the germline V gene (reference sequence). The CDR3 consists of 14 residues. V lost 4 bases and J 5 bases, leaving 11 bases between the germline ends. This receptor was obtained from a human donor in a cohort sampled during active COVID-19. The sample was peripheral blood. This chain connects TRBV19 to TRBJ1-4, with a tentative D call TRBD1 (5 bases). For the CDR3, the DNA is TGTGCCAGTAGTAATCAGGGAACAAATGAAAAACTGTTTTTT. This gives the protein CASSNQGTNEKLFF.